The entry below gives a single TCR beta chain sequence along with its context. Its antigen is unidentified. These data are taken from a study of cytomegalovirus exposure and HLA in healthy donors. Study-wide results and caveats: Most TCR beta V segments were productive about 90% or about 30% of the time in an earlier analysis. An apparent linkage of common viral pathogens to several of the most significant clusters emerged in a later analysis.

This CDR3 spans 13 amino acids. V was trimmed by 3 bases and J by 8 bases, leaving 11 bases between them. CDR1 and CDR2 (germline): KGHSH, LQKENI. Primers: 60 Vbeta forward and 13 Jbeta reverse. Sequencing used immunoSEQ multiplex PCR; TCRdb keeps in-frame clones, though not all of them. The table shows tens of thousands of clones, with roughly 72% occurring only once. This TCR came from a woman in her twenties or thirties in good health and CMV-seropositive. The V and J genes are TRBV18 and TRBJ1-5; possibly TRBD1 for D (5 bases). Sample: PBMCs. CDR3 DNA: TGTGCCAGCTCACCCGGACGGGGGGAGCCCCAGCATTTT. It codes for CASSPGRGEPQHF.